One and the same sample provided the 21 T cell receptor beta chains below, sequenced in a study of T cells after yellow fever vaccination. TCRdb independently ran MiXCR on the 5' RACE reads; one entry per CDR3 protein. Counted here are fewer than 450,000 distinct CDR3 sequences, 7% to 9% occurring once; the ten biggest clones make up roughly 15%. This specimen was PBMCs, taken about 41 days after the first yellow fever vaccination. The receptors originated from a young man who received the YFV17D yellow fever vaccine.

This clonotype was detected a few times. The chain is built from TRBV24-1 and TRBJ2-1; TRBD2 is a possible D gene (5 bases). Trimming stripped 3 bases from V and 6 bases from J, with 8 bases between. This CDR3 has 13 residues. Germline lookup yields CDR1 KGHDR and CDR2 SFDVKD. The CDR3 loop is CATSDPGSNEQFF. The CDR3 DNA is TGTGCCACCAGTGATCCGGGGAGCAATGAGCAGTTCTTC.

V is TRBV6-2 or TRBV6-3 and J is TRBJ1-6; no firm D call. This CDR3 is 14 amino acids long. Trimming took 6 bases from V and 10 from J, leaving 16 bases between them. CDR1 is MNHEY, CDR2 SVGEGT, per germline. The CDR3 DNA reads as TGTGCCAGCAGCCTATCTATGACGGGGTCACCCCTCCACTTT. Translation gives CASSLSMTGSPLHF.

This chain connects TRBV6-2 or TRBV6-3 to TRBJ1-5, with D unresolved. The V gene's germline CDR1 is MNHEY and CDR2 SVGEGT. This CDR3 is 14 amino acids long. Trimming pared 6 bases from V and 0 bases from J, leaving 9 bases between. Written as DNA, the CDR3 is TGTGCCAGCAGATGGACGGATAGCAATCAGCCCCAGCATTTT. Its protein is CASRWTDSNQPQHF.

The gene calls are TRBV7-9 and TRBJ2-2; weak D call: TRBD2 (6 bases). V was shortened by 4 bases and J by 0 bases, with 9 bases between the two germline ends. CDR3 size: 15 residues. Germline values: CDR1 SEHNR, CDR2 FQNEAQ (reference sequence). CDR3 nucleotide sequence: TGTGCCAGCAGCTCACCGGGAGCGAACACCGGGGAGCTGTTTTTT. Protein product: CASSSPGANTGELFF.

The chain joins TRBV7-9 to TRBJ2-7; D perhaps matches TRBD2 (6 bases). The germline V gene encodes CDR1 SEHNR and CDR2 FQNEAQ (reference sequence). CDR3 size: 15 residues. The CDR3 DNA follows: TGTGCCAGCAGCTTAGACGCGGGATTTATCTACGGGCAGTACGTC. This codes for CASSLDAGFIYGQYV.

The chain is built from TRBV9 and TRBJ2-3; D is perhaps TRBD1 or TRBD2 (6 bases each). The CDR3 is made up of 14 amino acids. CDR1 is SGDLS and CDR2 is YYNGEE in the germline V gene. The V end lost 3 bases, the J end lost 2 bases, and 10 bases lay between the germline ends. Here the CDR3 reads CASSGGAVTDTQYF. In DNA form, the CDR3 reads TGTGCCAGCAGCGGGGGGGCTGTCACAGATACGCAGTATTTT. Full variable domain (remainder filled in from reference TRBV9 and TRBJ2-3): DSGVTQTPKHLITATGQRVTLRCSPRSGDLSVYWYQQSLDQGLQFLIQYYNGEERAKGNILERFSAQQFPDLHSELNLSSLELGDSALYFCASSGGAVTDTQYFGPGTRLTVL.

The J gene is TRBJ1-1, the V gene TRBV11-3; D not certain. The V end lost 1 base, the J end lost 4 bases, and 10 bases lay between the germline ends. This CDR3 contains 14 residues. Germline values: CDR1 SGHNT, CDR2 YENEEA. The CDR3 region has the DNA TGTGCCAGCAGCTTAGGTTACCAAAGCACTGAAGCTTTCTTT. It yields the protein CASSLGYQSTEAFF.

The J gene is TRBJ1-1, the V gene TRBV18; D is perhaps TRBD1 (5 bases). Trimming shortened V by 2 bases and J by 4 bases, and 14 bases separated the two germline ends. The CDR3 has 15 residues. Germline V gene lookup returns CDR1 KGHSH and CDR2 LQKENI. This CDR3 reads CASSPWEERGTEAFF. The CDR3 DNA reads TGTGCCAGCTCACCATGGGAAGAGAGGGGCACTGAAGCTTTCTTT.

This clonotype was seen a handful of times. CDR3 protein: CSAGSGSTGELFF. As DNA, the CDR3 is TGCAGTGCAGGCTCAGGGAGCACCGGGGAGCTGTTTTTT. J is TRBJ2-2 and V is TRBV20-1, with D perhaps given as TRBD1 or TRBD2 (5 bases each). The ends were cut back, 6 bases at V and 4 bases at J, with 12 bases in the middle. Germline CDR1 is DFQATT and CDR2 is SNEGSKA (reference sequence). The CDR3 loop spans 13 amino acids.

This clonotype showed up just a few times. The chain is built from TRBV12-3 or TRBV12-4 and TRBJ2-7; possibly TRBD1 or TRBD2 for D (6 bases each). V lost 7 bases, J lost 4 bases, and 14 bases lay in between. The CDR3 has 13 amino acids. The CDR3 DNA reads TGTGCCAGCACCCTTAGGGGGGAGTACGAGCAGTACTTC. It translates to CASTLRGEYEQYF.

In its sample, this clonotype was seen a few times. The rearrangement joins TRBV5-1 to TRBJ1-1; D gene unclear. V was clipped by 1 base and J by 1 base, with 8 bases between them. The CDR3 is 14 residues long. Germline V gene sequence: CDR1 SGHRS, CDR2 YFSETQ. This CDR3 is CASSLTAENTEAFF. The CDR3 coding sequence is TGCGCCAGCAGCTTGACAGCCGAGAACACTGAAGCTTTCTTT.

This clonotype occurred a few times. V is TRBV19 and J is TRBJ2-1; perhaps D is TRBD1 or TRBD2 (6 bases each). The ends were cut back, 3 bases at V and 8 bases at J, with 17 bases in the middle. The CDR3 loop spans 15 amino acids. Germline V CDR1 and CDR2: LNHDA, SQIVND (reference sequence). CDR3 DNA sequence: TGTGCCAGTAGTATTTCGGGGGCTCCTTGGGATGAGCAGTTCTTC. Translating it yields CASSISGAPWDEQFF.

CDR3 nucleotides: TGCGCCAGCAGCTTGAGGTACCGCGGGGACGAGCAGTACTTC. The encoded protein is CASSLRYRGDEQYF. The rearrangement uses TRBV5-1 and TRBJ2-7; perhaps TRBD2 as D (6 bases). V lost 1 base and J 5 bases, leaving 13 bases between the germline ends. The CDR3 spans 14 residues. Germline V gene lookup returns CDR1 SGHRS and CDR2 YFSETQ.

The chain is built from TRBV12-3 or TRBV12-4 and TRBJ1-1; D ambiguous. V was cut by 5 bases and J by 7 bases, with 11 bases left in between. This CDR3 contains 12 residues. The CDR3 protein is CASSKNGFEAFF. In nucleotides, the CDR3 is TGTGCCAGCAGTAAAAACGGGTTTGAAGCTTTCTTT.

The CDR3: CASSTHERPEAFF. CDR3 nucleotide sequence: TGTGCCAGTAGTACGCATGAAAGGCCTGAAGCTTTCTTT. J is TRBJ1-1 and V is TRBV19; D ambiguous. The CDR3 length is 13 residues. The germline V gene encodes CDR1 LNHDA and CDR2 SQIVND (reference sequence). V shed 4 bases and J shed 6 bases, with 12 bases lying between them. The whole variable domain, remainder taken from reference TRBV19 and TRBJ1-1, is DGGITQSPKYLFRKEGQNVTLSCEQNLNHDAMYWYRQDPGQGLRLIYYSQIVNDFQKGDIAEGYSVSREKKESFPLTVTSAQKNPTAFYLCASSTHERPEAFFGQGTRLTVV.

At least ten counts were recorded for this clonotype. J is TRBJ1-2 and V is TRBV29-1; maybe TRBD1 (5 bases). The CDR3 has 13 amino acids. Per germline, CDR1 SQVTM and CDR2 ANQGSEA. The ends were cut back, 8 bases at V and 5 bases at J, with 18 bases in the middle. CDR3 sequence: CSTRGPGGYGYTF. The CDR3 DNA sequence: TGCAGCACCAGAGGGCCCGGGGGTTATGGCTACACCTTC. The full variable domain, its missing parts supplied by reference TRBV29-1 and TRBJ1-2, is SAVISQKPSRDICQRGTSLTIQCQVDSQVTMMFWYRQQPGQSLTLIATANQGSEATYESGFVIDKFPISRPNLTFSTLTVSNMSPEDSSIYLCSTRGPGGYGYTFGSGTRLTVV.

This clonotype turned up a few times. The chain carries TRBV5-1 and TRBJ1-2; no definite D call. The V gene lost 2 bases and the J gene lost 6 bases, with 11 bases spanning the gap. CDR3 size: 13 residues. CDR1 SGHRS and CDR2 YFSETQ come from the germline V gene. The CDR3 spells CASSFFRGDGYTF. In DNA, the CDR3 is TGCGCCAGCAGCTTTTTCCGCGGAGATGGCTACACCTTC.

This clonotype was seen only a few times. The chain joins TRBV4-1 to TRBJ1-6, with 10 bases fitting TRBD1. The CDR3 is 15 residues long. CDR1 MGHRA and CDR2 YSYEKL come from the germline V gene. J lost 8 bases, V lost 0 bases, and 1 base had no gene match. The CDR3 loop reads CASSQDDRGHSPLHF. The CDR3 DNA reads as TGCGCCAGCAGCCAAGATGACAGGGGGCATTCACCCCTCCACTTT.

In this sample, this clonotype turned up many times. This sequence joins TRBV11-2 and TRBJ2-5; D is unresolved. This CDR3 comprises 17 residues. Germline values: CDR1 SGHAT, CDR2 FQNNGV. V was clipped by 5 bases and J by 0 bases, with 19 bases between them. CDR3 nucleotides: TGTGCCAGCAGCCCCCCTGTTTTGGCGATGTACCAAGAGACCCAGTACTTC. This sequence encodes CASSPPVLAMYQETQYF.

This clonotype was picked up many times. CDR3 residues: CASSLGGVSYEQYV. CDR3 in DNA: TGTGCCAGCAGCTTAGGCGGGGTCTCCTACGAGCAGTACGTC. The chain employs TRBV7-2 and TRBJ2-7, with D perhaps TRBD2 (6 bases). From germline, CDR1 is SGHTA and CDR2 FQGNSA. CDR3 length: 14 residues. V lost 1 base and J 0 bases, leaving 7 bases between the germline ends.

This clonotype was seen ten or more times. The chain is built from TRBV5-1 and TRBJ1-1; D remains unclear. CDR3 length: 13 amino acids. Germline CDR1 and CDR2: SGHRS and YFSETQ. V gave up 5 bases and J gave up 4 bases, with 12 bases separating them. DNA of the CDR3: TGCGCCAGCAGTCTGGACGGTTCCACTGAAGCTTTCTTT. Translating gives CASSLDGSTEAFF. The full variable domain, in which reference TRBV5-1 and TRBJ1-1 provide the parts outside the CDR3, is KAGVTQTPRYLIKTRGQQVTLSCSPISGHRSVSWYQQTPGQGLQFLFEYFSETQRNKGNFPGRFSGRQFSNSRSEMNVSTLELGDSALYLCASSLDGSTEAFFGQGTRLTVV.